Sequencing of this T cell receptor (beta chain) was carried out in a study of shared clonotypes between healthy human individuals. Looking at the study overall: A couple of women and a few men aged 18 to 49 served as donors.

Deep-level assay runs were performed. Source study methods: In the immunoSEQ data, sequences were junction-only and lacked quality scores, so filtering differed. The method was immunoSEQ multiplex PCR; TCRdb's version includes in-frame clones alone and lacks a portion of them. D and trimming were read from the DNA, whereas the V and J calls and clone size are those reported in that table. The sample includes hundreds of thousands of clones, 75% to 80% seen only once; the top ten take approximately 12%. V was trimmed by 4 bases and J by 0 bases, leaving 13 bases between them. This CDR3 contains 17 residues. The germline gives CDR1 MNHNS, CDR2 SASEGT.

The receptor comes from a woman aged 40 to 50 in good health. Some clones in this sample may be carry-over from other donors' samples. V usage is TRBV6-1 and J usage is TRBJ2-6; D might be TRBD1 (6 bases). What was sequenced was PBMCs. CDR3 amino acids: CASSGRGFRSGANVLTF. DNA for the CDR3: TGTGCCAGCAGTGGCAGGGGTTTCCGCTCTGGGGCCAACGTCCTGACTTTC.